This T cell receptor (beta chain) came from a study of CD8+ T cells in alopecia areata. RNA was extracted and reverse transcribed into cDNA as the sequencing template. Assay: immunoSEQ multiplex PCR; the TCRdb copy retains only in-frame clones and omits some. In the table there are some 130,000 clones, about half of which are singletons. Germline trimming cut 1 base from V and 2 bases from J; bases unmatched to any gene: 2. The CDR3 spans 15 residues. The germline CDR1 and CDR2 sequences are LNHNV and YYDKDF (reference sequence). The treatment: oral pan-JAK inhibitor, 5-10 mg twice daily. Source: CD4+ T cells sorted from blood, taken at week 4, from a patient treated with tofacitinib. This receptor was obtained from a human donor with alopecia areata. The V gene is TRBV15, the J gene TRBJ2-3; 8 positions match TRBD2. The CDR3 loop reads CATSRAGGLTDTQYF. The CDR3, as DNA: TGTGCCACCAGCAGAGCGGGAGGGCTCACAGATACGCAGTATTTT. The complete variable domain, with remaining parts taken from reference TRBV15 and TRBJ2-3, reads DAMVIQNPRYQVTQFGKPVTLSCSQTLNHNVMYWYQQKSSQAPKLLFHYYDKDFNNEADTPDNFQSRRPNTSFCFLDIRSPGLGDTAMYLCATSRAGGLTDTQYFGPGTRLTVL.